This T cell receptor (beta chain) was captured by sequencing in a study of T cell responses to AZD1222 COVID-19 vaccine. The count of this clone is one. Repertoires were generated with immunoSEQ multiplex PCR, while TCRdb's copy carries only in-frame clones and drops some. The table lists under 150,000 clones, about 91% of them singletons. The ends were cut back, 0 bases at V and 7 bases at J, with 9 bases in the middle. From germline, CDR1 is SGHAT and CDR2 FQNNGV. There are 13 residues in the CDR3. Material: peripheral blood, obtained 28 days after the second AZD1222 dose. The chain recombines TRBV11-2 with TRBJ1-2; D unclear. The TCR originated in an adult who received the AZD1222 COVID-19 vaccine. CDR3 nucleotide sequence: TGTGCCAGCAGCTTAGATCGAACCGCTGGCTACACCTTC. Translation gives CASSLDRTAGYTF.